This TCR beta chain was identified in a study of blood T cell repertoires in COVID-19. Across the whole study: The cDNA or gDNA used as material had been derived from T cells, B-cell-depleted T cells, or PBMCs.

Assay used: immunoSEQ multiplex PCR; TCRdb lists only in-frame clones, some missing. This sample carries 150,000 to 190,000 clones, approximately 85% of them seen once, and the ten largest clones take 8.3%. This clone came up once. The Seattle patients, enrolled during active infection, were followed longitudinally. Per the germline V gene, CDR1 is WSHSY and CDR2 is SAAADI. Trimming cost V 6 bases and J 4 bases, with 9 bases left between them. The CDR3 covers 12 residues. The specimen sequenced was peripheral blood. This clonotype originated in an older woman with COVID-19, enrolled during active disease. This chain links TRBV10-2 with TRBJ1-2; D remains ambiguous. Here the CDR3 reads CASSDFSYGYTF. As DNA, the CDR3 is TGCGCCAGCAGCGACTTTAGCTATGGCTACACCTTC.